This T cell receptor beta chain appears in the sequencing data of a study of STAT5B mutations in CD4+ large granular lymphocyte leukemia. Study observations and caveats: Patient CD4-sorted repertoires stayed more clonal than healthy ones after leukemic-clone removal. Of heterogeneous patient samples, only 5 to 7 CD4-sorted ones were compared for clonality. Top patient clones used TRBV06 genes more often: 8/27 versus 2/35 in controls.

A word on this clone: The antigen remains undetermined.

Per the original data handling: A clonotype over 5% of the repertoire counted as a possible leukemic clone, 50 to 70 overall. The repertoire was sequenced with immunoSEQ multiplex PCR; TCRdb's copy has only in-frame clones and lacks some. That table furnishes V, J and clone size, whereas the DNA furnished D and trimming. The profile covers thousands of clones, with 76% appearing a single time and roughly 70% taken by the ten largest. V lost 9 bases, J lost 10 bases, and 21 bases lay in between. This CDR3 has 13 residues. The source of this sequence is a woman aged 55-69 years with CD4+ T-cell large granular lymphocyte leukemia. The rearrangement uses TRBV6-7 and TRBJ1-1; no clear D gene. TRBV6-7 is designated an ORF whose function remains uncertain. Sequences were obtained from PBMCs. For the CDR3, the DNA is TGTGCCAGTCGAGTCGCCCCTCCGCTAGTAGCTTTCTTT. It translates to CASRVAPPLVAFF.